The 25 T cell receptor beta chains below were found in one sample sequenced in a study of neurological immune-mediated disorders (dated by TCRdb to the late 2010s). Library preparation used 5' RACE. TCRdb lists the instrument as Illumina HiSeq 2500. TCRdb itself trimmed the public reads at Q25 with fastp, ran MiXCR and retained productive beta chains. Records with the same CDR3 protein are collapsed into one entry carrying the most frequent genes and DNA. This sample has tens of thousands of distinct CDR3 sequences in its table, and about 9.4% of those were observed once. 20% to 25% of the sample comes from the top ten. The material sequenced was PBMCs. Receptor source: a woman between 35 and 50 years old with HTLV-1-associated myelopathy (HAM/TSP).

This clonotype was recorded at least ten times. V and J are TRBV5-1 and TRBJ2-1; D unresolved. This CDR3 comprises 15 residues. CDR1 SGHRS and CDR2 YFSETQ come from the germline V gene. V was cut by 0 bases and J by 8 bases, with 15 bases left in between. CDR3 nucleotide sequence: TGCGCCAGCAGCTTGGCCGTAGACTCCCAAGATGAGCAGTTCTTC. Translating gives CASSLAVDSQDEQFF.

The chain employs TRBV20-1 and TRBJ2-7, with D unresolved. Germline V gene data show CDR1 as DFQATT and CDR2 as SNEGSKA (reference sequence). Trimming removed 0 bases at V and 0 bases at J, with 9 bases between. This CDR3 spans 14 amino acids. The CDR3, as DNA: TGCAGTGCTAGAGACTATGGGTACTCCTACGAGCAGTACTTC. Its translation is CSARDYGYSYEQYF.

This clonotype was seen repeatedly, ten times or more. The V gene is TRBV29-1, the J gene TRBJ1-1; the D is unclear. CDR3 length equals 13 residues. Germline CDR1 is SQVTM and CDR2 is ANQGSEA. CDR3 sequence: CIRRPFMNTEAFF. The DNA for the CDR3 is TGCATCCGGCGACCGTTCATGAACACTGAAGCTTTCTTT. Combining the CDR3 with reference TRBV29-1 and TRBJ1-1 gives the whole variable domain SAVISQKPSRDICQRGTSLTIQCQVDSQVTMMFWYRQQPGQSLTLIATANQGSEATYESGFVIDKFPISRPNLTFSTLTVSNMSPEDSSIYLCIRRPFMNTEAFFGQGTRLTVV.

The genes are TRBV9 and TRBJ2-3; D might be TRBD1 (5 bases). Germline CDR1 is SGDLS and CDR2 is YYNGEE. V lost 3 bases to trimming and J lost 4 bases, with 15 bases between them. The CDR3 extends over 15 amino acids. The CDR3 protein is CASSAIWQGADTQYF. The DNA for the CDR3 is TGTGCCAGCAGCGCCATTTGGCAGGGCGCAGATACGCAGTATTTT.

This chain connects TRBV7-6 to TRBJ2-7; perhaps TRBD1 as D (5 bases). The germline V gene has CDR1 SGHVS and CDR2 FNYEAQ. The V gene lost 1 base and the J gene lost 3 bases, with 16 bases spanning the gap. The CDR3 has 16 amino acids. The CDR3 DNA is TGTGCCAGCAGCTTAGATCTTATGGGCAGGGACTACGAGCAGTACTTC. It encodes CASSLDLMGRDYEQYF. The variable domain in full, completed from reference TRBV7-6 and TRBJ2-7, reads GAGVSQSPRYKVTKRGQDVALRCDPISGHVSLYWYRQALGQGPEFLTYFNYEAQQDKSGLPNDRFSAERPEGSISTLTIQRTEQRDSAMYRCASSLDLMGRDYEQYFGPGTRLTVT.

This clonotype was counted between two and nine times. It is unclear where the CDR3 begins or ends on the DNA, so no DNA is shown, and the CDR3 is as TCRdb lists it. This chain joins TRBV18 and TRBJ2-2; no DNA check was done on the table's D call, TRBD1. Germline loops: CDR1 KGHSH, CDR2 LQKENI. The CDR3 is made up of 15 amino acids, end residues included. CDR3 residues: CASSPDRGTPGSCFF.

The table lists this clonotype with many counts. Here the CDR3 DNA reads TGCGCCAGCAGCTTCCCCCTGGGGCAGTCGGACACCGGGGAGCTGTTTTTT. Translating gives CASSFPLGQSDTGELFF. The J gene is TRBJ2-2, the V gene TRBV5-1; possible D gene TRBD1, 5 bases. This CDR3 is built from 17 residues. Looked up from germline, CDR1 is SGHRS and CDR2 is YFSETQ. Trimming pared 2 bases from V and 3 bases from J, leaving 17 bases between.

In this sample, this clonotype turned up many times. V gene TRBV30 combines with J gene TRBJ1-2, with no clear D. CDR1 and CDR2 (germline): GTSNPN, SVGIG (reference sequence). V was pared by 0 bases and J by 8 bases, with 7 bases between. The CDR3 is 11 amino acids. CDR3 bases: TGTGCCTGGAGTGTACTGGGGGGCTACACCTTC. Translated: CAWSVLGGYTF.

This clonotype was seen at least ten times. This chain connects TRBV5-1 to TRBJ2-3; 9 bases fit TRBD1. This CDR3 has 14 amino acids. In germline, CDR1 is SGHRS, CDR2 YFSETQ. After removal of 3 bases from V and 5 bases from J, the junction contained 4 bases not matched to a gene. In DNA, the CDR3 is TGCGCCAGCAGCTCGGGACAGGGTAAAGATACGCAGTATTTT. Translation gives CASSSGQGKDTQYF.

This clonotype was observed many times. The V gene is TRBV2, the J gene TRBJ2-5; D might be TRBD2 (7 bases). CDR1 SNHLY and CDR2 FYNNEI come from the germline V gene. The CDR3 sequence is 16 residues long. V gave up 5 bases and J gave up 4 bases, with 20 bases separating them. CDR3 bases: TGTGCCAGCAGTTTGGGGGGGGCAGCGTTCGGAGAGACCCAGTACTTC. It encodes CASSLGGAAFGETQYF.

Concerning this clonotype itself: This could be a read error, since a much larger clone is one nucleotide away. The chain carries TRBV27 and TRBJ2-7; D may be TRBD1 or TRBD2 (5 bases each). Germline CDR1 reads MNHEY; CDR2 reads SMNVEV (reference sequence). CDR3 size: 16 residues. Trimming took 6 bases from V and 2 from J, leaving 20 bases between them. CDR3 sequence (DNA): TGTGCCAGCAGGAGGACTGCCGTCTGGGGGACCTACGAGCAGTACTTC. This sequence encodes CASRRTAVWGTYEQYF.

As regards this clonotype: It may be a read error: a sequence one base away is much more abundant. The gene calls are TRBV9 and TRBJ2-7; D possibly uses TRBD1 or TRBD2 (7 bases each). The length of the CDR3 is 15 residues. CDR1 and CDR2 (germline): SGDLS, YYNGEE. Trimming took 4 bases from V and 3 from J, leaving 17 bases between them. Here the CDR3 reads CASSPRGGGFYEQYF. The CDR3 bases are TGTGCCAGCAGCCCCCGGGGAGGGGGCTTCTACGAGCAGTACTTC.

In this sample, this clonotype turned up many times. V usage is TRBV7-6 and J usage is TRBJ2-1, with TRBD1 matching 10 bases. Germline assignment: CDR1 SGHVS and CDR2 FNYEAQ. This CDR3 has 15 amino acids. J gave up 10 bases and V 0 bases, and 6 bases lay outside the gene matches. The CDR3 loop reads CASSLAGTGEEEQFF. CDR3 bases: TGTGCCAGCAGCTTAGCCGGGACAGGGGAGGAAGAGCAGTTCTTC.

This clonotype was counted many times. V usage is TRBV10-3 and J usage is TRBJ2-1, with TRBD1 as a possible D gene (6 bases). The ends were cut back, 7 bases at V and 9 bases at J, with 34 bases in the middle. Germline-derived CDR1 and CDR2 are ENHRY and SYGVKD. The CDR3 sequence is 19 residues long. The CDR3 region has the DNA TGTGCCATCAAGGTCAGGCTTAAAGACAGGTACAGTCCCGGTGGTGAGCAGTTCTTC. Translating gives CAIKVRLKDRYSPGGEQFF.

V usage is TRBV11-2 and J usage is TRBJ1-2; TRBD1 might be the D (5 bases). The CDR3 is made up of 15 amino acids. Deletions cut 5 bases from V and 8 bases from J, with 21 bases between. The germline CDR1 and CDR2 sequences are SGHAT and FQNNGV. The CDR3 is CASSLGTLLSGGYTF. The CDR3 DNA is TGTGCCAGCAGCCTCGGGACGCTCTTATCAGGAGGCTACACCTTC. Full variable domain (remainder filled in from reference TRBV11-2 and TRBJ1-2): EAGVAQSPRYKIIEKRQSVAFWCNPISGHATLYWYQQILGQGPKLLIQFQNNGVVDDSQLPKDRFSAERLKGVDSTLKIQPAKLEDSAVYLCASSLGTLLSGGYTFGSGTRLTVV.

At least ten counts were recorded for this clonotype. The V and J genes are TRBV20-1 and TRBJ1-3; 8 bases fit TRBD1. CDR1 and CDR2 from the germline V gene are DFQATT and SNEGSKA (reference sequence). V lost 0 bases and J lost 0; bases outside the gene matches: 4. The CDR3 length is 16 residues. The CDR3 DNA is TGCAGTGCTAGAGAAGTGGACAGGGACTCTGGAAACACCATATATTTT. Translation: CSAREVDRDSGNTIYF.

This clonotype was seen many times. The chain combines TRBV6-2 or TRBV6-3 with TRBJ2-3; unclear D gene. Trimming cost V 1 base and J 3 bases, with 11 bases left between them. CDR1 MNHEY and CDR2 SVGEGT come from the germline V gene. The CDR3 is 15 amino acids. CDR3 DNA sequence: TGTGCCAGCAGTTACTGGGGATCCCGGACAGATACGCAGTATTTT. This translates into CASSYWGSRTDTQYF.

This clonotype has a count of ten or more. This chain joins TRBV15 and TRBJ2-2; no reliable D call. Trimming pared 0 bases from V and 4 bases from J, leaving 6 bases between. CDR1 LNHNV and CDR2 YYDKDF come from the germline V gene (reference sequence). The CDR3 has 14 residues. CDR3 nucleotides: TGTGCCACCAGCAGAGATATCGGCACCGGGGAGCTGTTTTTT. Protein: CATSRDIGTGELFF.

This clonotype was detected ten times or more. The chain carries TRBV7-2 and TRBJ2-5, with D tentatively TRBD1 (8 bases). This CDR3 comprises 14 residues. Germline-derived CDR1 and CDR2 are SGHTA and FQGNSA. V dropped 4 bases and J dropped 5 bases, with 14 bases sitting between them. CDR3 protein: CASSSQGGYETQYF. The CDR3, as DNA: TGTGCCAGCAGCTCACAGGGGGGGTACGAGACCCAGTACTTC.

The chain has TRBV5-1 and TRBJ1-5; D remains ambiguous. Per germline, CDR1 SGHRS and CDR2 YFSETQ. CDR3 length: 13 residues. V lost 0 bases and J 5 bases, leaving 6 bases between the germline ends. CDR3 in DNA: TGCGCCAGCAGCTTGGGACCCCATCAGCCCCAGCATTTT. Translated: CASSLGPHQPQHF.

This clonotype was counted many times. J is TRBJ2-7 and V is TRBV7-9; 7 bases are a match to TRBD1. CDR1 and CDR2 from the germline V gene are SEHNR and FQNEAQ (reference sequence). This CDR3 region has 13 residues. Trimming removed 1 base from V and 3 bases from J; junction bases left unmatched: 0. In nucleotides, the CDR3 is TGTGCCAGCAGCTTAGGGACAGGCTACGAGCAGTACTTC. As protein: CASSLGTGYEQYF.

At least ten counts were recorded for this clonotype. The rearrangement uses TRBV10-3 and TRBJ1-4; 7 bases match TRBD1. Germline V CDR1 and CDR2: ENHRY, SYGVKD. V gave up 2 bases and J gave up 8 bases; unmatched junction bases: 8. This CDR3 spans 15 amino acids. CDR3 in DNA: TGTGCCATCAGTGAGGCGATACAGGGGTACGAAAAACTGTTTTTT. Its protein product is CAISEAIQGYEKLFF.

Details on this clonotype: A much larger clone lies a single base off, so this may be a read error. V and J are TRBV20-1 and TRBJ2-7, with D tentatively TRBD2 (5 bases). Trimming left V 6 bases short and J 4 bases short, with 13 bases between. The CDR3 is made up of 12 amino acids. Germline assignment: CDR1 DFQATT and CDR2 SNEGSKA (reference sequence). The CDR3 sequence is CSALGGEYEQYF. The DNA of the CDR3 is TGCAGTGCCCTAGGTGGGGAGTACGAGCAGTACTTC.

This clonotype has ten or more counts. The V gene is TRBV5-1, the J gene TRBJ1-6; a weak D match, TRBD1 (6 bases). The CDR3 length is 16 residues. Per the germline V gene, CDR1 is SGHRS and CDR2 is YFSETQ. Trimming took off 1 base at V and 9 bases at J, with 17 bases between the two ends. CDR3 sequence (DNA): TGCGCCAGCAGCTTGAATGGGGGGGCATCTAGTTCACCCCTCCACTTT. It specifies CASSLNGGASSSPLHF.

This chain connects TRBV4-3 to TRBJ1-1, with D tentatively TRBD1 (5 bases). V was clipped by 0 bases and J by 3 bases, with 11 bases between them. There are 15 residues in the CDR3. The V gene's germline CDR1 is LGHNA and CDR2 YSLEER. CDR3 amino acids: CASSQDYGGDTEAFF. In nucleotides, the CDR3 is TGCGCCAGCAGCCAAGATTATGGGGGAGACACTGAAGCTTTCTTT.